Described below is a single TCR beta chain sequence and its context. As originally analysed: Reference gene primer amplification gave nucleated cell count estimates. The table came from immunoSEQ multiplex PCR; TCRdb's copy has only in-frame clones and leaves some out. That table is the source of V, J and clone size, and D and trimming were worked out from the DNA. The table lists approximately 240,000 clones, roughly 80% of them singletons. This sample is part of a study of blood T cell repertoires in COVID-19. Study-wide context: Spain, Italy and the United States supplied samples that represented acute and convalescent COVID-19. T cells, B-cell-depleted T cells, or PBMCs provided the cDNA or gDNA that served as material.

Germline CDR1 and CDR2: SGDLS and YYNGEE. The CDR3 consists of 16 residues. Trimming took 0 bases from V and 7 from J; bases not matched to a gene: 9. The rearrangement links TRBV9 to TRBJ2-1; TRBD2 matches at 8 bases. Sequenced material: peripheral blood. This sequence originates from a woman aged 40 to 55 with active or convalescent COVID-19. The chain's CDR3 is CASSVGGRGDFNEQFF. CDR3 bases: TGTGCCAGCAGCGTAGGCGGGCGGGGGGATTTTAATGAGCAGTTCTTC.